The 32 T cell receptor beta chains below were found in one sample sequenced in a study of T cell repertoires in cytomegalovirus infection. A single record per CDR3 protein comes from TCRdb applying MiXCR to the reads. The sample has 900,000 to 950,000 distinct CDR3 sequences; less than 40% are singletons. These receptors have no known antigen. The sample here was cultured CD8+ T cells from PBMCs, taken from culture after CMV antigen stimulation. The receptors stem from a human donor in good health (CMV status not recorded). Some clones in this sample may be carry-over from other donors' samples.

Here the CDR3 reads CASSIAGDTYNEQFF. The CDR3 DNA follows: TGTGCCAGTAGTATCGCGGGCGATACCTACAATGAGCAGTTCTTC. The rearrangement uses TRBV19 and TRBJ2-1; D is possibly TRBD2 (5 bases). The V gene's germline CDR1 is LNHDA and CDR2 SQIVND (reference sequence). The CDR3 is 15 residues long. V gave up 3 bases and J gave up 2 bases, with 11 bases separating them.

This clonotype was counted a few times. The rearrangement uses TRBV12-3 or TRBV12-4 and TRBJ2-7; 9 bases are a match to TRBD1. With V trimmed by 2 bases and J by 0 bases, 8 bases remained unmatched. This CDR3 has 17 residues. CDR3 DNA: TGTGCCAGCAGTTTATCCGGTGGGGACAGGGCCTCCTACGAGCAGTACTTC. Translating it yields CASSLSGGDRASYEQYF.

The table lists this clonotype with a few counts. The chain links TRBV11-2 to TRBJ2-3; D gene unclear. The CDR3 is made up of 15 amino acids. The V end lost 3 bases, the J end lost 2 bases, and 12 bases lay between the germline ends. Per the germline V gene, CDR1 is SGHAT and CDR2 is FQNNGV. The CDR3 sequence is CASSFQKGTTDTQYF. The DNA of the CDR3 is TGTGCCAGCAGCTTCCAAAAGGGCACCACAGATACGCAGTATTTT.

The chain combines TRBV5-6 with TRBJ2-7, with TRBD1 identical over 8 bases. The V gene end was trimmed by 4 bases and the J gene end by 6 bases; junction bases not matched to a gene: 15. Germline CDR1 and CDR2: SGHDT and YYEEEE. This CDR3 has 16 amino acids. The CDR3 bases are TGTGCCAGCAGCCTCCGACAGGGGCCTCCTTCCGCCGAGCAGTACTTC. Protein product: CASSLRQGPPSAEQYF.

The J gene is TRBJ2-5, the V gene TRBV2; TRBD1 matches 8 bases. The CDR3 sequence is 16 residues long. V was pared by 5 bases and J by 0 bases, with 8 bases of the junction left unmatched. Germline CDR1 is SNHLY and CDR2 is FYNNEI. The CDR3 DNA reads as TGTGCCAGCAGTTTATTGACAGGGGAGTACCAAGAGACCCAGTACTTC. Residues: CASSLLTGEYQETQYF.

The chain employs TRBV27 and TRBJ2-2; weak D call: TRBD1 (5 bases). V lost 5 bases, J lost 6 bases, and 13 bases lay in between. CDR1 and CDR2 (germline): MNHEY, SMNVEV (reference sequence). The CDR3 consists of 14 residues. The CDR3 sequence: CASSPRTPPGELFF. CDR3 coding DNA: TGTGCCAGCAGTCCAAGGACACCCCCCGGGGAGCTGTTTTTT.

This clonotype was counted ten times or more. The gene calls are TRBV7-9 and TRBJ2-5; D gene ambiguous. This CDR3 has 15 residues. Trimming left V 5 bases short and J 5 bases short, with 18 bases between. Germline V lookup: CDR1 SEHNR, CDR2 FQNEAQ (reference sequence). CDR3 in amino acids: CASSLVVYTLETQYF. Written as DNA, the CDR3 is TGTGCCAGCAGCCTAGTGGTATACACCTTGGAGACCCAGTACTTC.

The chain is built from TRBV20-1 and TRBJ1-5; D gene unclear. With 0 bases removed from V and 7 bases from J, the gap between germline ends came to 22 bases. The CDR3 sequence is 17 residues long. The V gene's germline CDR1 is DFQATT and CDR2 SNEGSKA (reference sequence). The CDR3 region has the DNA TGCAGTGCTAGAGAAGCAGCTTGGGATTTTGTGAACCAGCCCCAGCATTTT. Translation: CSAREAAWDFVNQPQHF.

The chain is built from TRBV5-4 and TRBJ1-2; 9 positions match TRBD1. Germline trimming cut 0 bases from V and 4 bases from J; bases unmatched to any gene: 4. The CDR3 has 15 amino acids. Germline values: CDR1 SGHNT, CDR2 YYREEE (reference sequence). The CDR3 sequence: CASSLGTGAFYGYTF. DNA of the CDR3: TGTGCCAGCAGCTTGGGGACAGGGGCGTTCTATGGCTACACCTTC.

V is TRBV7-2 and J is TRBJ2-3; 7 nucleotides align to TRBD2. Germline CDR1 reads SGHTA; CDR2 reads FQGNSA. V shed 5 bases and J 2 bases; nucleotides not matched to a gene: 7. This CDR3 contains 15 residues. This CDR3 reads CASSPGLEPTDTQYF. The CDR3 DNA sequence: TGTGCCAGCAGCCCCGGACTAGAACCCACAGATACGCAGTATTTT.

This clonotype was seen a handful of times. The V and J genes are TRBV7-3 and TRBJ2-6; D gene ambiguous. This CDR3 region has 14 residues. Germline CDR1 SGHTA, CDR2 FQGTGA. Trimming stripped 7 bases from V and 0 bases from J, with 7 bases between. Here the CDR3 DNA reads TGTGCCAGCAAGATGGACTCTGGGGCCAACGTCCTGACTTTC. Translating gives CASKMDSGANVLTF.

The gene calls are TRBV6-5 and TRBJ2-3; 13 bases match TRBD2. The germline V gene encodes CDR1 MNHEY and CDR2 SVGAGI. V lost 5 bases and J lost 5; bases outside the gene matches: 4. The CDR3 runs 15 residues. The CDR3 nucleotides are TGTGCCAGCAGTGGCTGGACTAGCGGGGGAGATACGCAGTATTTT. As protein: CASSGWTSGGDTQYF.

V gene TRBV12-3 or TRBV12-4 combines with J gene TRBJ2-5; 10 positions agree with TRBD1. CDR3 size: 14 residues. V was clipped by 10 bases and J by 3 bases; unmatched bases: 8. CDR3 nucleotides: TGTGCCACGGGGACAGGGGAGACTAAAGAGACCCAGTACTTC. Encoded protein: CATGTGETKETQYF.

This clonotype was counted at least ten times. The V gene is TRBV12-3 or TRBV12-4, the J gene TRBJ2-5; 13 nucleotides match TRBD2. There are 16 residues in the CDR3. J lost 5 bases, V lost 3 bases, and 6 bases had no gene match. CDR3 nucleotide sequence: TGTGCCAGCAGTTTCACTAGCGGGGGGGCTGGGGAGACCCAGTACTTC. It yields the protein CASSFTSGGAGETQYF.

This clonotype has more than one count but fewer than ten. The chain is built from TRBV12-3 or TRBV12-4 and TRBJ2-7; 14 nucleotides match TRBD2. Trimming removed 10 bases from V and 3 bases from J; junction bases left unmatched: 14. The CDR3 is made up of 17 amino acids. CDR3 loop: CATSGTSGGKGYYEQYF. As DNA, the CDR3 is TGTGCCACCTCCGGGACTAGCGGGGGAAAGGGTTACTACGAGCAGTACTTC.

In regard to this clonotype: With a much larger clone just one base away, this may be a read error. The chain is built from TRBV7-6 and TRBJ2-7; the D is unclear. The CDR3 is 13 amino acids. Germline loops: CDR1 SGHVS, CDR2 FNYEAQ. CDR3 region: CVSSADTGYEQYF. The CDR3 nucleotides read TGTGTCAGCAGCGCAGACACCGGCTACGAGCAGTACTTC.

The V call is TRBV6-2 or TRBV6-3, the J call TRBJ2-3, with TRBD1 identical over 7 bases. The CDR3 has 15 amino acids. The V gene's germline CDR1 is MNHEY and CDR2 SVGEGT. Trimming took 5 bases from V and 1 from J; bases not matched to a gene: 6. CDR3 loop: CASSTRGLGTDTQYF. The CDR3 DNA is TGTGCCAGCAGTACAAGGGGGCTCGGCACAGATACGCAGTATTTT.

There are a few counts of this clonotype. The rearrangement joins TRBV12-3 or TRBV12-4 to TRBJ2-2; 13 bases are shared with TRBD2. The V gene end was trimmed by 3 bases and the J gene end by 8 bases; junction bases not matched to a gene: 6. This CDR3 spans 16 amino acids. As DNA, the CDR3 is TGTGCCAGCAGTTTGCCCGGGACTAGCGGGGAGGGGGAGCTGTTTTTT. Translated, it gives CASSLPGTSGEGELFF.

The genes are TRBV6-5 and TRBJ2-2, with 12 bases fitting TRBD2. Trimming removed 0 bases from V and 7 bases from J; junction bases left unmatched: 9. CDR1 is MNHEY, CDR2 SVGAGI, per germline. CDR3 size: 18 residues. CDR3 in amino acids: CASSYSASGGARNGELFF. The CDR3 region has the DNA TGTGCCAGCAGTTACTCGGCTAGCGGGGGGGCTCGGAACGGGGAGCTGTTTTTT.

This chain connects TRBV15 to TRBJ2-3; 7 bases are a match to TRBD2. The CDR3 is made up of 14 amino acids. V gave up 3 bases and J gave up 2 bases; unmatched junction bases: 2. Germline lookup yields CDR1 LNHNV and CDR2 YYDKDF (reference sequence). CDR3 in amino acids: CATSRGGVTDTQYF. CDR3 sequence (DNA): TGTGCCACCAGCAGGGGAGGGGTCACAGATACGCAGTATTTT.

The chain uses TRBV7-6 and TRBJ1-4; TRBD1 aligns across 9 bases. CDR3 size: 19 residues. Germline CDR1 and CDR2: SGHVS and FNYEAQ. V lost 5 bases and J lost 0; bases outside the gene matches: 13. The chain's CDR3 is CASSLPGTGSYATNEKLFF. Written as DNA, the CDR3 is TGTGCCAGCAGCCTTCCCGGGACAGGGAGTTACGCAACTAATGAAAAACTGTTTTTT.

The count of this clonotype is one. The chain uses TRBV2 and TRBJ1-5, with TRBD1 matching over 7 bases. Germline CDR1 is SNHLY and CDR2 is FYNNEI. CDR3 length equals 15 residues. V gave up 3 bases and J gave up 2 bases; unmatched junction bases: 4. Here the CDR3 DNA reads TGTGCCAGCAGTGAGTGGACAGGTCGCAATCAGCCCCAGCATTTT. Translation: CASSEWTGRNQPQHF. Together with reference TRBV2 and TRBJ1-5, the CDR3 gives the full variable domain: EPEVTQTPSHQVTQMGQEVILRCVPISNHLYFYWYRQILGQKVEFLVSFYNNEISEKSEIFDDQFSVERPDGSNFTLKIRSTKLEDSAMYFCASSEWTGRNQPQHFGDGTRLSIL.

This clonotype has a count of ten or more. The V and J genes are TRBV7-6 and TRBJ2-3, with TRBD2 identical over 12 bases. CDR3 length: 18 residues. The germline V gene encodes CDR1 SGHVS and CDR2 FNYEAQ. V gave up 5 bases and J gave up 0 bases; unmatched junction bases: 9. The CDR3 reads CASSGRLAGASSTDTQYF. CDR3 nucleotide sequence: TGTGCCAGCAGCGGGAGACTAGCGGGGGCTTCTAGCACAGATACGCAGTATTTT.

Note on this clonotype: Given a much more abundant clone one base away, this may be a read error. The chain joins TRBV12-3 or TRBV12-4 to TRBJ2-7, with TRBD2 matching over 8 bases. This CDR3 spans 14 amino acids. V was pared by 10 bases and J by 4 bases, with 12 bases of the junction left unmatched. The CDR3 DNA is TGTGCCAACAGCCCGGGGGTAGCGGGGTACGAGCAGTACGTC. It translates to CANSPGVAGYEQYV.

This clonotype was seen more than once but under ten times. This sequence joins TRBV7-9 and TRBJ2-1; D ambiguous. The germline V gene encodes CDR1 SEHNR and CDR2 FQNEAQ (reference sequence). Trimming took off 5 bases at V and 0 bases at J, with 23 bases between the two ends. This CDR3 spans 19 amino acids. CDR3: CASSQGQGLGGSSYNEQFF. DNA for the CDR3: TGTGCCAGCAGCCAAGGCCAAGGTTTGGGTGGCAGCTCCTACAATGAGCAGTTCTTC.

This clonotype was detected only a few times. This CDR3 is CASGEGQLYGYTF. The CDR3 DNA is TGTGCCAGCGGGGAGGGACAACTCTATGGCTACACCTTC. The rearrangement uses TRBV6-6 and TRBJ1-2; possibly TRBD1 for D (6 bases). The V end lost 8 bases, the J end lost 4 bases, and 14 bases lay between the germline ends. CDR3 size: 13 residues. Looked up from germline, CDR1 is MNHNY and CDR2 is SVGAGI (reference sequence).

The rearrangement joins TRBV7-9 to TRBJ1-2, with D maybe TRBD1 (5 bases). CDR1 is SEHNR, CDR2 FQNEAQ, per germline (reference sequence). The CDR3 loop spans 15 amino acids. The V end was cut by 7 bases, the J end by 0 bases, with 15 bases between. The CDR3 is CASTEGPYPNYGYTF. In nucleotides, the CDR3 is TGTGCCAGCACCGAGGGACCATATCCTAACTATGGCTACACCTTC. The variable domain in full, with the rest retrieved from reference TRBV7-9 and TRBJ1-2, is DTGVSQNPRHKITKRGQNVTFRCDPISEHNRLYWYRQTLGQGPEFLTYFQNEAQLEKSRLLSDRFSAERPKGSFSTLEIQRTEQGDSAMYLCASTEGPYPNYGYTFGSGTRLTVV.

In regard to this clonotype: This clone may be a read error of a much larger clone one base away. This chain joins TRBV7-6 and TRBJ2-7, with D possibly being TRBD1 (6 bases). The length of the CDR3 is 13 residues. Per germline, CDR1 SGHVS and CDR2 FNYEAQ. Between the trimmed V and J ends, which lost 2 bases and 9 bases, there was a span of 14 bases. This chain's CDR3 is CASSLSQGDGQYF. The CDR3 nucleotides are TGTGCCAGCAGCTTATCACAGGGAGACGGGCAGTACTTC.

The genes are TRBV10-3 and TRBJ1-1, with D perhaps TRBD1 (6 bases). Germline CDR1 is ENHRY and CDR2 is SYGVKD. Trimming took off 6 bases at V and 7 bases at J, with 12 bases between the two ends. The CDR3 runs to 12 residues. CDR3 in DNA: TGTGCCATCAGAAACGGACAGAGTGAAGCTTTCTTT. Translating gives CAIRNGQSEAFF.

This clonotype was counted only a few times. CDR3 bases: TGTGCCAGCAGCTTAGTCCCTAGAGGGACGGAGCCCATGAACACTGAAGCTTTCTTT. It specifies CASSLVPRGTEPMNTEAFF. V is TRBV11-2 and J is TRBJ1-1; TRBD1 might be the D (5 bases). V shed 1 base and J shed 0 bases, with 21 bases lying between them. The CDR3 is 19 amino acids. The germline CDR1 and CDR2 sequences are SGHAT and FQNNGV.

This clonotype was detected only a few times. This chain joins TRBV12-3 or TRBV12-4 and TRBJ2-1; TRBD1 might be the D (6 bases). Trimming cost V 6 bases and J 6 bases, with 15 bases left between them. CDR3 length: 14 residues. In DNA form, the CDR3 reads TGTGCCAGCAGCCCCAGGGGCCGGAGCAATGAGCAGTTCTTC. It is translated as CASSPRGRSNEQFF.

This clonotype came up a few times. This chain connects TRBV19 to TRBJ2-1; TRBD2 agrees at 13 bases. V was clipped by 5 bases and J by 5 bases; unmatched bases: 9. This CDR3 has 17 amino acids. Germline assignment: CDR1 LNHDA and CDR2 SQIVND (reference sequence). For the CDR3, the DNA is TGTGCCAGTAGTGTATGGACTAGCGGGGGAGTCGACAATGAGCAGTTCTTC. It is translated as CASSVWTSGGVDNEQFF.